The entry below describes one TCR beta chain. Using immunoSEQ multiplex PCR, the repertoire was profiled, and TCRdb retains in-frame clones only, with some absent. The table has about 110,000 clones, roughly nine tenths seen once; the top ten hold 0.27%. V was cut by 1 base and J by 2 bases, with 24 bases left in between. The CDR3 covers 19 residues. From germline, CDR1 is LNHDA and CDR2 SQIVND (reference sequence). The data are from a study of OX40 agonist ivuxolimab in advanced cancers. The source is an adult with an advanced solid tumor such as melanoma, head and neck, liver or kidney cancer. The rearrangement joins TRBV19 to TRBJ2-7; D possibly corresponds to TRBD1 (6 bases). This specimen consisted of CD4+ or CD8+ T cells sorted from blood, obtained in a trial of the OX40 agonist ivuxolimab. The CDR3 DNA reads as TGTGCCAGTAGTATAGCTACTTTTAGATCTGGACAGCCACCCTACGAGCAGTACTTC. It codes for CASSIATFRSGQPPYEQYF.